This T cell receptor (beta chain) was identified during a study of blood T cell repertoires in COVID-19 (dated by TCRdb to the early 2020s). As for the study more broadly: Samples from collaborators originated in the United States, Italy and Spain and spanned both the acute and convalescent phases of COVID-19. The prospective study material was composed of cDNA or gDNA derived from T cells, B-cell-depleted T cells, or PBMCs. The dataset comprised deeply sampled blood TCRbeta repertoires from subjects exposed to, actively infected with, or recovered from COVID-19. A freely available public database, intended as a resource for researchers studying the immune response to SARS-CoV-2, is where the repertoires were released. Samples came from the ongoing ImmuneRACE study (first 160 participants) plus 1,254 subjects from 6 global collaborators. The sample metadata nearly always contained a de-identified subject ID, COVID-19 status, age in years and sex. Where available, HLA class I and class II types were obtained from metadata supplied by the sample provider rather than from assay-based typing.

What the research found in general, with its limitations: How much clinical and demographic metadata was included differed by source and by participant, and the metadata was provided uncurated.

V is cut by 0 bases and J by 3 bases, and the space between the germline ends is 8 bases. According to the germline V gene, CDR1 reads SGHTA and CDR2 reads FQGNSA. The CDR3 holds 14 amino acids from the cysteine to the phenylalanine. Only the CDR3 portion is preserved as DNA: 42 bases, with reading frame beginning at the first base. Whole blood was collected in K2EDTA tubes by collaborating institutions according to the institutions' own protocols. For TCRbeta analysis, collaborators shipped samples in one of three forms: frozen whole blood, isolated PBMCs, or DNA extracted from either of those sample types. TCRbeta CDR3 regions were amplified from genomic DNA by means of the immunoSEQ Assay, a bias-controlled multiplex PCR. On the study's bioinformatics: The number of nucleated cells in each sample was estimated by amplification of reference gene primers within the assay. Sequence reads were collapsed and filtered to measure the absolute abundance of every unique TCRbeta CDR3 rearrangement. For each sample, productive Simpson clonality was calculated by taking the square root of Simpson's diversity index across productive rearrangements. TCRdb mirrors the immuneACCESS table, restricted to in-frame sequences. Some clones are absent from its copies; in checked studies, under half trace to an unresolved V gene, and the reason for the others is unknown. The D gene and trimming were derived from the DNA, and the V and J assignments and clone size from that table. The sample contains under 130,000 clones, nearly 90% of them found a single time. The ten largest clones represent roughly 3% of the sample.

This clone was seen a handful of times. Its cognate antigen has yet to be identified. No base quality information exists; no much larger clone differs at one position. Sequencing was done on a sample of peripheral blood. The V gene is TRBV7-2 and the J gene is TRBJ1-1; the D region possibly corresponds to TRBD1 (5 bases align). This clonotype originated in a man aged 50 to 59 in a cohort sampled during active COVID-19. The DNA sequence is TGTGCCAGCAGCTTAGCGCAGGGATACACTGAAGCTTTCTTT. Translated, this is CASSLAQGYTEAFF.